Sequencing of this T cell receptor (beta chain) was carried out in a study of T cells in Graves' hyperthyroidism and ophthalmopathy. Note on this clonotype: Its antigen is not identified.

The CDR3 has 12 amino acids. Germline CDR1 DFQATT, CDR2 SNEGSKA (reference sequence). Trimming took 5 bases from V and 3 from J, leaving 9 bases between them. Study observations and caveats: Before onset, by a median of approximately 6.8 months, the model predicted ophthalmopathy. Most clonotypes that expanded in the thyroid above 0.001 also showed up in blood.

Authors of the study amplified TCR beta CDR3 regions from RNA transcripts. Researchers ran a first-round RT-PCR on the TCR CDR3 using the HTBI primer set. TCRdb reprocessed the multiplex PCR reads via MiXCR and lists one record per CDR3 protein. The table includes 600,000 to 650,000 distinct CDR3 sequences, about a sixth detected once. The receptor was derived from a woman in her twenties or thirties with Graves' hyperthyroidism. Material: blood. The chain joins TRBV20-1 to TRBJ2-3; no definite D call. The CDR3 loop is CSARPWTDTQYF. The CDR3 nucleotides read TGCAGTGCTCGCCCGTGGACAGATACGCAGTATTTT.